This T cell receptor (beta chain) was identified during a study of blood T cell repertoires in COVID-19. Looking at the study overall: The United States, Italy and Spain provided the acute and convalescent COVID-19 samples.

Authors' data handling: Scientists estimated how many nucleated cells there were by amplifying reference gene primers. This table comes from immunoSEQ multiplex PCR, and its TCRdb copy is limited to in-frame clones, with some not included. Clonal size and the V and J genes are those of that table, whereas D and trimming came from the DNA. In the table there are 25,000 to 35,000 clones, 88% of which are singletons. This CDR3 comprises 12 residues. V dropped 5 bases and J dropped 4 bases, with 6 bases sitting between them. The V call is TRBV12-3 or TRBV12-4, the J call TRBJ2-1; tentative D call: TRBD1 (5 bases). Material for sequencing was peripheral blood. This TCR was sampled from a man between 60 and 70 years old with COVID-19, enrolled during active disease. Written as DNA, the CDR3 is TGTGCCAGCAGTGCAGGGTACAATGAGCAGTTCTTC. Translating it yields CASSAGYNEQFF.